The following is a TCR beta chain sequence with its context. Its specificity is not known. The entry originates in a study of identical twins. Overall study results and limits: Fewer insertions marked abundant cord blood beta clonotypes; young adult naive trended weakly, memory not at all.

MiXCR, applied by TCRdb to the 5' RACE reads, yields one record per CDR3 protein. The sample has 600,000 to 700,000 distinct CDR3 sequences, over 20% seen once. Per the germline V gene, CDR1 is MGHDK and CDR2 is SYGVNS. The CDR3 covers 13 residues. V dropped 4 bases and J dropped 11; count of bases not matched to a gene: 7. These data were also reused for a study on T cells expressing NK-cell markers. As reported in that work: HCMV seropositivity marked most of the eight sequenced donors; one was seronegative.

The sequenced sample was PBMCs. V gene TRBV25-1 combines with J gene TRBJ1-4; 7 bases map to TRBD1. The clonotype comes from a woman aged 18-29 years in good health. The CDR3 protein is CASSAEGAGKLFF. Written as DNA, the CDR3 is TGTGCCAGCAGTGCGGAGGGGGCGGGTAAACTGTTTTTT.